The 27 T cell receptor beta chains below all came from one sample that was sequenced in a study of T cells in Graves' hyperthyroidism and ophthalmopathy. Authors of the study amplified TCR beta CDR3 regions from RNA transcripts. During a first-round RT-PCR of the TCR CDR3, the HTBI primer set was used. TCRdb re-analysed the multiplex PCR reads in MiXCR, keeping a single row per CDR3 protein. This table holds approximately 380,000 distinct CDR3 sequences, approximately 17% found once. The sequenced sample was blood. Every receptor here comes from a man in his late teens or twenties with Graves' ophthalmopathy.

This clonotype is large. The chain links TRBV11-2 to TRBJ2-5; 13 bases match TRBD2. Germline CDR1 SGHAT, CDR2 FQNNGV. This CDR3 spans 18 amino acids. With V trimmed by 0 bases and J by 5 bases, 9 bases remained unmatched. The CDR3, as DNA: TGTGCCAGCAGCTTAGAACTAGCGGGGGGGCCCATGGAGGAGACCCAGTACTTC. This sequence encodes CASSLELAGGPMEETQYF.

The rearrangement uses TRBV19 and TRBJ2-1; tentative D call: TRBD1 (5 bases). The V gene's germline CDR1 is LNHDA and CDR2 SQIVND (reference sequence). Trimming removed 7 bases from V and 7 bases from J, with 20 bases in between. The CDR3 extends over 15 amino acids. The CDR3 DNA sequence: TGTGCCAGTACCGCACATTCGACAGTCGTGAATGAGCAGTTCTTC. This encodes CASTAHSTVVNEQFF.

A note on this clonotype: One end of the junction does not line up with germline, which may come from a read error. The V and J genes are TRBV14 and TRBJ2-7, with 8 bases aligning to TRBD1. CDR1 and CDR2 from the germline V gene are SGHDN and FVKESK. There are 13 residues in the CDR3. CDR3 sequence (DNA): TGTGCCAACAGCCCGGGACAGGCCTACGAGCAGTACTTC. The encoded protein is CANSPGQAYEQYF.

The sample holds many counts of this clonotype. V and J are TRBV29-1 and TRBJ1-1; D is undetermined. Germline V gene lookup returns CDR1 SQVTM and CDR2 ANQGSEA. Trimming cost V 6 bases and J 0 bases, with 14 bases left between them. This CDR3 has 14 residues. As DNA, the CDR3 is TGCAGCGTGAAGGGAGGGAGCATGAACACTGAAGCTTTCTTT. Its translation: CSVKGGSMNTEAFF.

The V and J genes are TRBV29-1 and TRBJ1-2; 7 nucleotides agree with TRBD1. Per the germline V gene, CDR1 is SQVTM and CDR2 is ANQGSEA. V lost 2 bases and J lost 0; bases outside the gene matches: 12. The length of the CDR3 is 17 residues. The CDR3 region has the DNA TGCAGCGTTGAACCTGCGCGGGGGACAGCTACTAACTATGGCTACACCTTC. Its translation is CSVEPARGTATNYGYTF.

This clonotype was recorded a few times. CDR3 in amino acids: CASSPSPLRGGPRSYNEQFF. In nucleotides, the CDR3 is TGTGCCAGCAGCCCCAGTCCCTTGCGGGGGGGCCCCCGGTCCTACAATGAGCAGTTCTTC. The chain employs TRBV7-9 and TRBJ2-1, with 9 bases matching TRBD2. Unmatched junction bases numbered 18, after V lost 5 bases and J lost 1 base. Germline V gives CDR1 SEHNR, CDR2 FQNEAQ (reference sequence). This CDR3 comprises 20 residues.

On this clonotype itself: This may come from a read error, since a much larger clone is one base off. The V call is TRBV7-9, the J call TRBJ2-5; D is uncertain. Germline V gives CDR1 SEHNR, CDR2 FQNEAQ (reference sequence). This CDR3 is 14 amino acids long. The CDR3 spells CASSLRTPQETQCF. The CDR3 bases are TGTGCCAGCAGTTTGAGAACCCCCCAAGAGACCCAGTGCTTC.

This clonotype has only a few counts. The V call is TRBV3-1, the J call TRBJ2-2, with 12 nucleotides matching TRBD2. Germline V gene sequence: CDR1 LGHDT, CDR2 YNNKEL (reference sequence). V gave up 4 bases and J gave up 1 base; unmatched junction bases: 4. This CDR3 region has 17 residues. The CDR3 DNA reads TGTGCCAGCAGCCCCACTAGCGGGGGGCAGAACACCGGGGAGCTGTTTTTT. Its translation is CASSPTSGGQNTGELFF.

In this sample, this clonotype turned up many times. The chain is built from TRBV3-1 and TRBJ2-7; D not certain. Germline lookup yields CDR1 LGHDT and CDR2 YNNKEL (reference sequence). Trimming removed 3 bases at V and 0 bases at J, with 9 bases between. This CDR3 comprises 14 residues. CDR3 protein: CASSHSALSYEQYF. The CDR3 bases are TGTGCCAGCAGCCACAGTGCCCTCTCCTACGAGCAGTACTTC.

This clonotype was seen ten or more times. The V gene is TRBV5-1, the J gene TRBJ1-1; a weak D match, TRBD1 (5 bases). This CDR3 region has 11 residues. Trimming took off 1 base at V and 8 bases at J, with 6 bases between the two ends. Looked up from germline, CDR1 is SGHRS and CDR2 is YFSETQ. CDR3 region: CASSLKGEAFF. The CDR3 DNA reads TGCGCCAGCAGCTTGAAGGGGGAAGCTTTCTTT.

This clonotype was counted at least ten times. V is TRBV27 and J is TRBJ1-4, with 7 bases matching TRBD1. CDR1 and CDR2 from the germline V gene are MNHEY and SMNVEV (reference sequence). The V gene end was trimmed by 3 bases and the J gene end by 4 bases; junction bases not matched to a gene: 2. This CDR3 has 14 residues. DNA of the CDR3: TGTGCCAGCAGTTTCGGGGACAGTAATGAAAAACTGTTTTTT. Amino acids: CASSFGDSNEKLFF. The variable domain in full, completed from reference TRBV27 and TRBJ1-4, reads EAQVTQNPRYLITVTGKKLTVTCSQNMNHEYMSWYRQDPGLGLRQIYYSMNVEVTDKGDVPEGYKVSRKEKRNFPLILESPSPNQTSLYFCASSFGDSNEKLFFGSGTQLSVL.

Worth noting for this clonotype: One end of the junction does not line up with germline, which may come from a read error. The chain joins TRBV7-2 to TRBJ2-7, with a tentative D call TRBD1 (6 bases). The CDR3 consists of 13 residues. Germline assignment: CDR1 SGHTA and CDR2 FQGNSA. Here the CDR3 reads CASSNLQGYEQHF. DNA of the CDR3: TGTGCCAGCAGCAATTTACAGGGCTACGAGCAGCACTTC.

A few counts support this clonotype. The genes are TRBV2 and TRBJ2-2; possible D gene TRBD2, 5 bases. CDR1 and CDR2 (germline): SNHLY, FYNNEI. The CDR3 runs 15 residues. V was cut by 6 bases and J by 6 bases, with 17 bases left in between. The CDR3 sequence is CASRPEGFWSGELFF. DNA of the CDR3: TGTGCCAGCAGGCCTGAGGGTTTTTGGTCCGGGGAGCTGTTTTTT.

In its sample, this clonotype was seen many times. The chain employs TRBV12-3 or TRBV12-4 and TRBJ2-3; D gene ambiguous. The CDR3 spans 13 residues. Trimming stripped 3 bases from V and 6 bases from J, with 10 bases between. CDR3 region: CASSFGLMDTQYF. In DNA, the CDR3 is TGTGCCAGCAGTTTTGGGTTAATGGATACGCAGTATTTT.

The table lists this clonotype with many counts. The chain recombines TRBV5-5 with TRBJ2-1; possibly TRBD2 for D (5 bases). Germline V CDR1 and CDR2: SGHKS, YYEKEE (reference sequence). V was cut by 4 bases and J by 6 bases, with 17 bases left in between. This CDR3 contains 15 residues. The CDR3 sequence: CASSRGATLSNEQFF. CDR3 nucleotide sequence: TGTGCCAGCAGCCGGGGAGCCACCCTAAGCAATGAGCAGTTCTTC. Based on the CDR3 plus reference TRBV5-5 and TRBJ2-1, the full variable domain is DAGVTQSPTHLIKTRGQQVTLRCSPISGHKSVSWYQQVLGQGPQFIFQYYEKEERGRGNFPDRFSARQFPNYSSELNVNALLLGDSALYLCASSRGATLSNEQFFGPGTRLTVL.

This clonotype came up a few times. This chain joins TRBV9 and TRBJ1-1; no firm D call. Germline V gene lookup returns CDR1 SGDLS and CDR2 YYNGEE. V was clipped by 0 bases and J by 1 base, with 4 bases between them. This CDR3 contains 13 residues. CDR3 sequence: CASSVVWNTEAFF. The CDR3 DNA is TGTGCCAGCAGCGTAGTATGGAACACTGAAGCTTTCTTT.

This clonotype appeared many times. The V gene is TRBV28, the J gene TRBJ2-7; 7 nucleotides agree with TRBD1. The CDR3 runs to 12 residues. The germline CDR1 and CDR2 sequences are MDHEN and SYDVKM. The V segment lost 5 bases and the J segment 6 bases; nucleotides outside the gene matches: 4. CDR3 bases: TGTGCCAGCAGTCGACAGGGACCCGAGCAGTACTTC. Translated, it gives CASSRQGPEQYF.

This chain joins TRBV3-1 and TRBJ2-3; D not certain. V shed 4 bases and J shed 1 base, with 18 bases lying between them. This CDR3 contains 17 residues. CDR1 is LGHDT and CDR2 is YNNKEL in the germline V gene (reference sequence). CDR3 in amino acids: CASSPGWGDLGTDTQYF. The DNA of the CDR3 is TGTGCCAGCAGCCCTGGGTGGGGTGACCTGGGCACAGATACGCAGTATTTT.

This clonotype was seen many times. The chain recombines TRBV7-3 with TRBJ1-1; D is unclear. Germline CDR1 SGHTA, CDR2 FQGTGA. CDR3 length: 14 amino acids. V was shortened by 2 bases and J by 4 bases, with 11 bases between the two germline ends. CDR3 in amino acids: CASSLEVWGTEAFF. The CDR3 DNA reads as TGTGCCAGCAGCTTAGAGGTCTGGGGCACTGAAGCTTTCTTT. Looking up the rest from reference TRBV7-3 and TRBJ1-1 gives the full variable domain: GAGVSQTPSNKVTEKGKYVELRCDPISGHTALYWYRQSLGQGPEFLIYFQGTGAADDSGLPNDRFFAVRPEGSVSTLKIQRTERGDSAVYLCASSLEVWGTEAFFGQGTRLTVV.

The table lists this clonotype with a count of one. The chain is built from TRBV3-1 and TRBJ1-1; 9 bases match TRBD1. The V and J ends lost 1 base and 6 bases, in that order; junction bases with no gene match: 3. This CDR3 has 14 residues. Per the germline V gene, CDR1 is LGHDT and CDR2 is YNNKEL (reference sequence). CDR3 in DNA: TGTGCCAGCAGCCAAGCTGGGACAGGGCCTGAAGCTTTCTTT. Protein: CASSQAGTGPEAFF.

The chain carries TRBV5-4 and TRBJ1-2, with D uncertain. The ends were cut back, 1 base at V and 0 bases at J, with 10 bases in the middle. CDR1 and CDR2 from the germline V gene are SGHNT and YYREEE (reference sequence). This CDR3 has 15 amino acids. The CDR3 nucleotides read TGTGCCAGCAGCTTGAACAGCCAAGCTAACTATGGCTACACCTTC. It encodes CASSLNSQANYGYTF.

In this sample, this clonotype turned up many times. The V and J genes are TRBV27 and TRBJ1-2; D is ambiguous. This CDR3 is built from 15 residues. Trimming pared 4 bases from V and 1 base from J, leaving 13 bases between. Germline V gives CDR1 MNHEY, CDR2 SMNVEV (reference sequence). The CDR3 is CASSSGQNLNYGYTF. CDR3 DNA sequence: TGTGCCAGCAGTTCCGGCCAGAATCTTAACTATGGCTACACCTTC.

This rearrangement joins TRBV24-1 to TRBJ2-3, with a possible D match to TRBD2 (6 bases). V lost 4 bases, J lost 4 bases, and 17 bases lay in between. This CDR3 is 16 amino acids long. Germline V gene lookup returns CDR1 KGHDR and CDR2 SFDVKD. Here the CDR3 reads CATSDWDSSVADTQYF. For the CDR3, the DNA is TGTGCCACCAGTGACTGGGACTCCTCGGTCGCAGATACGCAGTATTTT.

This clonotype was picked up many times. The chain is built from TRBV12-3 or TRBV12-4 and TRBJ2-7, with D possibly being TRBD1 (5 bases). The CDR3 spans 14 residues. The V gene lost 3 bases and the J gene lost 0 bases, with 9 bases spanning the gap. CDR3 in DNA: TGTGCCAGCAGTTTCCGAAGGGGCTCCTACGAGCAGTACTTC. Translation gives CASSFRRGSYEQYF.

This clonotype was detected ten times or more. The gene calls are TRBV12-3 or TRBV12-4 and TRBJ2-7; D is unclear. The CDR3 runs to 12 residues. Trimming cost V 4 bases and J 9 bases, with 13 bases left between them. Here the CDR3 DNA reads TGTGCCAGCAGTTCCCTCGGATATGCGCAGTACTTC. Translated: CASSSLGYAQYF.

The chain couples TRBV4-1 to TRBJ1-1; 7 positions match TRBD1. The CDR3 is 16 amino acids. From germline, CDR1 is MGHRA and CDR2 YSYEKL. Unmatched junction bases numbered 7, after V lost 0 bases and J lost 3 bases. This chain's CDR3 is CASSQETGRWHTEAFF. The CDR3 DNA reads as TGCGCCAGCAGCCAAGAGACAGGGAGGTGGCACACTGAAGCTTTCTTT.

This clonotype was detected a few times. The genes are TRBV12-3 or TRBV12-4 and TRBJ2-2; TRBD1 or TRBD2 may be the D gene (5 bases each). Trimming cost V 8 bases and J 3 bases, with 16 bases left between them. The CDR3 extends over 15 amino acids. The CDR3 is CASGRRGAYTGELFF. The CDR3 nucleotides read TGTGCCAGCGGTCGTAGGGGAGCGTACACCGGGGAGCTGTTTTTT.